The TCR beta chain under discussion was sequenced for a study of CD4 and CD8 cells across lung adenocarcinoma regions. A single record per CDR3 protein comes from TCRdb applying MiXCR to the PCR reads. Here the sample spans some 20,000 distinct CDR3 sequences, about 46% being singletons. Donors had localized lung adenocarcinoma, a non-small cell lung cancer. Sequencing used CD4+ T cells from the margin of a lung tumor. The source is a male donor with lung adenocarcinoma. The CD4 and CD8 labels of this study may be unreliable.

The CDR3 bases are TGCAGCGTTGTCCCAGCCTACGAGCAGTACTTC. Translating it yields CSVVPAYEQYF. This sequence joins TRBV29-1 and TRBJ2-1, with D hard to call. Near its end, the DNA agrees better with TRBJ2-7, so the J call may be wrong. This CDR3 is built from 11 residues. Germline CDR1 reads SQVTM; CDR2 reads ANQGSEA.